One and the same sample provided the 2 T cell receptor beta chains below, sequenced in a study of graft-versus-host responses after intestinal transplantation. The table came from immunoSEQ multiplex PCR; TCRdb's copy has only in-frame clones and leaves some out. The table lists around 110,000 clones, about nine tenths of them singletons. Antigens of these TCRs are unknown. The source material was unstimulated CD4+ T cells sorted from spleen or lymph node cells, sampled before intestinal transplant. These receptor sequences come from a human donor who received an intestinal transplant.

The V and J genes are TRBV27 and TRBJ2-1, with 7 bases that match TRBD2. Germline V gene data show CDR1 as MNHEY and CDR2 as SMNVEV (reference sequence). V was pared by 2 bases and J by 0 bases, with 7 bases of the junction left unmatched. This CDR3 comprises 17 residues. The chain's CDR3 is CASSLASGGSSYNEQFF. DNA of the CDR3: TGTGCCAGCAGTTTAGCCTCGGGCGGGAGCTCCTACAATGAGCAGTTCTTC.

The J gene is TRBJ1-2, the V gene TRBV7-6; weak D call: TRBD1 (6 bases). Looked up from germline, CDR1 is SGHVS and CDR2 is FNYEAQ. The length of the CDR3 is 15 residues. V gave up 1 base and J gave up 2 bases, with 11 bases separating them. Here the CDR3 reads CASSLVPGQNYGYTF. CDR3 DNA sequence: TGTGCCAGCAGCTTAGTCCCAGGACAGAACTATGGCTACACCTTC.